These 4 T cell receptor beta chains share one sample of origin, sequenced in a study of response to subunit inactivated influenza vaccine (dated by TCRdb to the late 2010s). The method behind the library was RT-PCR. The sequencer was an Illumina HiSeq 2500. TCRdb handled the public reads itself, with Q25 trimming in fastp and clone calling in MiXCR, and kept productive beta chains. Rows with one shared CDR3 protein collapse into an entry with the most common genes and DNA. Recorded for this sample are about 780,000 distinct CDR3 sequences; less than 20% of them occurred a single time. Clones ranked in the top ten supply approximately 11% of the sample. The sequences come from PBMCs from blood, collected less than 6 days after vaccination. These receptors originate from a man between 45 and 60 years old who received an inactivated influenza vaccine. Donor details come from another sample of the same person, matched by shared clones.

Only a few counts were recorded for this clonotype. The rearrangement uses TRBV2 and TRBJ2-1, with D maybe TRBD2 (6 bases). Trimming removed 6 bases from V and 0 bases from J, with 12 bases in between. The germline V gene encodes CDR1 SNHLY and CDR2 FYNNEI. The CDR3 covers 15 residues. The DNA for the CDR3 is TGTGCCAGCAGGCGGGACTCGAGCTCCTACAATGAGCAGTTCTTC. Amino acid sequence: CASRRDSSSYNEQFF. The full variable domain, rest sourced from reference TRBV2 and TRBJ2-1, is EPEVTQTPSHQVTQMGQEVILRCVPISNHLYFYWYRQILGQKVEFLVSFYNNEISEKSEIFDDQFSVERPDGSNFTLKIRSTKLEDSAMYFCASRRDSSSYNEQFFGPGTRLTVL.

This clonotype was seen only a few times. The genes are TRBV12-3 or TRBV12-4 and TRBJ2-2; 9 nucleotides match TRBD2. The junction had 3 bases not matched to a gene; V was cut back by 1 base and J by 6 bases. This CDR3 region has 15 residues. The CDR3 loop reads CASSLGGLAAGELFF. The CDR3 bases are TGTGCCAGCAGTTTAGGGGGACTAGCCGCCGGGGAGCTGTTTTTT.

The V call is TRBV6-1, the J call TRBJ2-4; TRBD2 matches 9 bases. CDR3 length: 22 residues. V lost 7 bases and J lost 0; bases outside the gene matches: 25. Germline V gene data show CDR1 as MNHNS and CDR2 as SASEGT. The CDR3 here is CASTSQGVVAGVRSLAKNIQYF. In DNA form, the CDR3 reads TGTGCCAGCACATCCCAGGGGGTGGTAGCGGGGGTGAGATCCCTAGCCAAAAACATTCAGTACTTC.

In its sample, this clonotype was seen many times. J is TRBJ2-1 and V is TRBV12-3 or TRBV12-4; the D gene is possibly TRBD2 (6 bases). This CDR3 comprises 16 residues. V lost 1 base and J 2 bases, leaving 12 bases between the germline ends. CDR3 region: CASSLVRSGAYNEQFF. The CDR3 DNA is TGTGCCAGCAGTTTAGTTCGTAGCGGTGCCTACAATGAGCAGTTCTTC.